Listed here is a single TCR beta chain. These data are taken from a study of blood T cell repertoires in COVID-19. V was pared by 2 bases and J by 3 bases, with 2 bases of the junction left unmatched. Germline V lookup: CDR1 LGHNA, CDR2 YNFKEQ. The CDR3 contains 14 residues. Produced via immunoSEQ multiplex PCR; TCRdb's table is partial and in-frame only. The table lists tens of thousands of clones, 75% to 90% of them singletons, with roughly 2.4% in the top ten. This receptor was taken from a human donor in a cohort sampled during active COVID-19. This chain connects TRBV4-2 to TRBJ2-3, with 7 bases aligning to TRBD1. Sequenced material: peripheral blood. The CDR3 sequence: CASSQRQGTDTQYF. CDR3 sequence (DNA): TGTGCCAGCAGCCAAAGACAGGGTACAGATACGCAGTATTTT.